These 2 T cell receptor beta chains share one sample of origin, sequenced in a study of blood T cells in healthy people across ages. A J-beta primer mix and a sample-barcoded 5' primer were used in a second PCR of roughly 6 to 12 cycles. TCRdb re-called the 5' RACE reads through MiXCR, storing one row per CDR3 protein. This table holds about 1,500,000 distinct CDR3 sequences, about 30% found once. Sequenced material: blood. All receptors derive from a woman aged 25 to 39 in good health.

This clonotype appeared once. The chain has TRBV6-5 and TRBJ2-1; D gene uncertain. The CDR3 runs 13 residues. V was pared by 0 bases and J by 10 bases, with 10 bases between. Germline CDR1 reads MNHEY; CDR2 reads SVGAGI. The CDR3 coding sequence is TGTGCCAGCAGTTACTCGGGTGGCTGGGAGCAGTTCTTC. This sequence encodes CASSYSGGWEQFF.

This clonotype was seen at least ten times. The gene calls are TRBV20-1 and TRBJ2-3, with D possibly being TRBD2 (6 bases). The CDR3 length is 20 residues. From germline, CDR1 is DFQATT and CDR2 SNEGSKA (reference sequence). V was cut by 0 bases and J by 2 bases, with 27 bases left in between. The chain's CDR3 is CSARDSRYDSGLAITDTQYF. CDR3 DNA: TGCAGTGCTAGAGATAGTCGATACGACTCGGGGCTAGCGATCACAGATACGCAGTATTTT.